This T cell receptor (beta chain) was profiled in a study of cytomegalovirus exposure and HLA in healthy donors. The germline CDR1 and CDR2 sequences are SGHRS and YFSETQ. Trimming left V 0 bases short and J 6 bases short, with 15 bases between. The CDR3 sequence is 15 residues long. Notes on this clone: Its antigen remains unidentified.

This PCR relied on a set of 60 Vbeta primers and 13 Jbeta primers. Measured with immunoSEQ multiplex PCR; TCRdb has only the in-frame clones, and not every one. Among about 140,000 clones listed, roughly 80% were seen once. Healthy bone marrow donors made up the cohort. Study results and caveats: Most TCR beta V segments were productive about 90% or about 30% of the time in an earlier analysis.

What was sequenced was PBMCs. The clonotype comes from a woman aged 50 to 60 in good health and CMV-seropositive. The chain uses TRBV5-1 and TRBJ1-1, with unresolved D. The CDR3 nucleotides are TGCGCCAGCAGCTTGGAAGGAGGGTCGTTCGCTGAAGCTTTCTTT. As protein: CASSLEGGSFAEAFF. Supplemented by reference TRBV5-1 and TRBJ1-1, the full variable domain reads KAGVTQTPRYLIKTRGQQVTLSCSPISGHRSVSWYQQTPGQGLQFLFEYFSETQRNKGNFPGRFSGRQFSNSRSEMNVSTLELGDSALYLCASSLEGGSFAEAFFGQGTRLTVV.